The entry below describes one T cell receptor beta chain. Its antigen is not identified. This specimen belongs to a study of cytomegalovirus exposure and HLA in healthy donors. Primers for the PCR totalled 60 Vbeta and 13 Jbeta. Sequencing was performed with immunoSEQ multiplex PCR; in TCRdb, only in-frame clones are kept and a portion is missing. The table lists approximately 64,000 clones, over 70% of them singletons. Study-level points and caveats: Cytomegalovirus association was listed for around 170 TCR beta chains. Usually a TCR sequence was rare, but some public TCRs were found in many donors.

The CDR3 consists of 17 residues. The germline CDR1 and CDR2 sequences are SEHNR and FQNEAQ (reference sequence). J is TRBJ2-5 and V is TRBV7-9, with a tentative D call TRBD1 (6 bases). The DNA end is more similar to TRBJ2-7, so the J call may be wrong. Input material: PBMCs. This clonotype was obtained from a male donor in good health and CMV-seropositive. The CDR3 protein is CASSSHRQPGQQHEQYF. For the CDR3, the DNA is TGTGCCAGCAGCTCGCACCGTCAACCTGGACAGCAGCACGAGCAGTACTTC.